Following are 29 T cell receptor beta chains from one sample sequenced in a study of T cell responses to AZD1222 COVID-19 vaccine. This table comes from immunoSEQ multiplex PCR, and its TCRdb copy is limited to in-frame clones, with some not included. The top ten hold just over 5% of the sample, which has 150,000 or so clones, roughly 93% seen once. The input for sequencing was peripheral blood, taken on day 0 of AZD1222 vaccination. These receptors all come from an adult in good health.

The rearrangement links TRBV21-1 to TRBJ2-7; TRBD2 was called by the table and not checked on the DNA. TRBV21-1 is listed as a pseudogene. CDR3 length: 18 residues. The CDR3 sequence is CASSKAQGLAGYSYEQYF. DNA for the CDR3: TGTGCCAGCAGCAAAGCGCAAGGACTAGCGGGATATTCCTACGAGCAGTACTTC.

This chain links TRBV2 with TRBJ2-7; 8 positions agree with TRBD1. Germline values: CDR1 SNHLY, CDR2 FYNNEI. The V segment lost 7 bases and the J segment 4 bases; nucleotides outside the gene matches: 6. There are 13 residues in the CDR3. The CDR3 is CASKRTGFYEQYF. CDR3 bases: TGTGCCAGCAAACGGACAGGGTTTTACGAGCAGTACTTC.

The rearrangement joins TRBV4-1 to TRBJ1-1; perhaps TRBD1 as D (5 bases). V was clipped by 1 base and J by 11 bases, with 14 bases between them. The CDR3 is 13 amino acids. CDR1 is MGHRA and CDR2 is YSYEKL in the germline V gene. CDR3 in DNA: TGCGCCAGCAGCCAAGTGGGGCAGCTACTGGCTTTCTTT. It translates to CASSQVGQLLAFF.

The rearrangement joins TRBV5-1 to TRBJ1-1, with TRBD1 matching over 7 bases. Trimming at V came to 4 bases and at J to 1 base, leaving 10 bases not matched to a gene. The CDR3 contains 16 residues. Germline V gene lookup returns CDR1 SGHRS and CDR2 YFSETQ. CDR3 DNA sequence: TGCGCCAGCAGCGCGTCAGGGGGAGTTAGGAACACTGAAGCTTTCTTT. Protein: CASSASGGVRNTEAFF. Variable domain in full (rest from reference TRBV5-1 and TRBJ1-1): KAGVTQTPRYLIKTRGQQVTLSCSPISGHRSVSWYQQTPGQGLQFLFEYFSETQRNKGNFPGRFSGRQFSNSRSEMNVSTLELGDSALYLCASSASGGVRNTEAFFGQGTRLTVV.

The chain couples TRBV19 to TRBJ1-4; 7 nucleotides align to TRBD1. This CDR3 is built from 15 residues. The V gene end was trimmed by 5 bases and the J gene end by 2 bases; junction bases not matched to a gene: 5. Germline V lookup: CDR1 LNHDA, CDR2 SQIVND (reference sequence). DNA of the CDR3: TGTGCCAGTAGTCCCGACAGGGCGACTAATGAAAAACTGTTTTTT. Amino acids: CASSPDRATNEKLFF.

The CDR3 loop reads CASSRRANTEAFF. Here the CDR3 DNA reads TGTGCCAGCAGCAGGAGGGCGAACACTGAAGCTTTCTTT. V gene TRBV9 combines with J gene TRBJ1-1; no clear D gene. The V end lost 4 bases, the J end lost 1 base, and 8 bases lay between the germline ends. The CDR3 sequence is 13 residues long. CDR1 and CDR2 from the germline V gene are SGDLS and YYNGEE.

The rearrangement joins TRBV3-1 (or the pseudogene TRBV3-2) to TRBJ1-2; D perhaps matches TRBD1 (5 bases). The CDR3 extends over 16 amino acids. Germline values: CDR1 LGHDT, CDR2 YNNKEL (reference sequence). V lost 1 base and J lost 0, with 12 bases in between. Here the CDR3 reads CASSQASGRANYGYTF. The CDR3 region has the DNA TGTGCCAGCAGCCAAGCGTCAGGGCGAGCTAACTATGGCTACACCTTC.

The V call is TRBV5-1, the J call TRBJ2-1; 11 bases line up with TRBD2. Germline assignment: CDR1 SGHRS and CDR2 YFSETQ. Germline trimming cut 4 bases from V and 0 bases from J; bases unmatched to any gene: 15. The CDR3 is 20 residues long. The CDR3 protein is CASSPLPGLAEESSYNEQFF. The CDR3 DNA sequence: TGCGCCAGCAGCCCCCTCCCGGGACTAGCGGAAGAGAGCTCCTACAATGAGCAGTTCTTC.

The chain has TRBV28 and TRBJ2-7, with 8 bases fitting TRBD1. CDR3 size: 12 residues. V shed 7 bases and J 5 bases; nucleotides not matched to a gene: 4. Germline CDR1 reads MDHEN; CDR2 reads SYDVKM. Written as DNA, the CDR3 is TGTGCCAGCACCCCGGACAGGGACGAGCAGTACTTC. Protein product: CASTPDRDEQYF.

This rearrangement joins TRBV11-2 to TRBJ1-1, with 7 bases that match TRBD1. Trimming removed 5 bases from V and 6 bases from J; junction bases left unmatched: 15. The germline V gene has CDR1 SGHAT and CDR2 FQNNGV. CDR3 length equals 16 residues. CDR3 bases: TGTGCCAGCAGCCCCGCTGTGGGAGCAGGGGGGCCTGAAGCTTTCTTT. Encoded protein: CASSPAVGAGGPEAFF.

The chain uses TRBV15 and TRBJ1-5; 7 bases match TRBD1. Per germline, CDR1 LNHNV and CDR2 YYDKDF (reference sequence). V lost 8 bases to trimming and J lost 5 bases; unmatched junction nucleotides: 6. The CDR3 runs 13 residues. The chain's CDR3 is CATAGTEDQPQHF. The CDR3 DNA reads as TGTGCCACCGCCGGGACAGAGGATCAGCCCCAGCATTTT.

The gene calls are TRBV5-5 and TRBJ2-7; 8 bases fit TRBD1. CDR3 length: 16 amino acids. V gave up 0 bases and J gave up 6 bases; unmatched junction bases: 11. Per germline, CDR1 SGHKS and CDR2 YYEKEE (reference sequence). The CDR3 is CASSLANRTGSREQYF. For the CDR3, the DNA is TGTGCCAGCAGCTTGGCAAACAGGACAGGGAGCCGCGAGCAGTACTTC.

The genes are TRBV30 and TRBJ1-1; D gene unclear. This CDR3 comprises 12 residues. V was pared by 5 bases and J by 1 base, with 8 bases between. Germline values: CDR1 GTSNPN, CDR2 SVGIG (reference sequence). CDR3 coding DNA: TGTGCCTGGGGAGGTAGGAACACTGAAGCTTTCTTT. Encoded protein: CAWGGRNTEAFF.

The CDR3 reads CASSPRHNSYEQYF. CDR3 nucleotide sequence: TGTGCCAGCAGCCCCCGACATAATTCTTACGAGCAGTACTTC. The chain is built from TRBV9 and TRBJ2-7; D uncertain. Germline values: CDR1 SGDLS, CDR2 YYNGEE. The germline V and J ends were trimmed by 4 bases and 4 bases, with 15 bases remaining between them. The CDR3 extends over 14 amino acids.

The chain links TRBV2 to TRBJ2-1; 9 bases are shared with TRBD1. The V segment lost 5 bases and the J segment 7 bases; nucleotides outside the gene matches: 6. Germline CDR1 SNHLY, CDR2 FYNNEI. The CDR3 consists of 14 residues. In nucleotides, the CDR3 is TGTGCCAGCAGTACTGGACAGGGGCGGAATGAGCAGTTCTTC. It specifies CASSTGQGRNEQFF.

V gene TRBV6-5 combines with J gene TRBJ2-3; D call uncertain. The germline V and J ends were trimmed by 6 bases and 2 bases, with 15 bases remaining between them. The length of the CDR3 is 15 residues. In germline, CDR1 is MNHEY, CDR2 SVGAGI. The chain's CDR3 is CASSSMDLDTDTQYF. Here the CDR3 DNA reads TGTGCCAGCAGCTCCATGGATCTCGACACAGATACGCAGTATTTT.

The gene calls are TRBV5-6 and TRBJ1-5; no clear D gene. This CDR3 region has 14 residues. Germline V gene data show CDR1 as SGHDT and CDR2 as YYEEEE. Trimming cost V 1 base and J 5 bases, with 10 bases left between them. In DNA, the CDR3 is TGTGCCAGCAGCTTGAAACCCTCTGATCAGCCCCAGCATTTT. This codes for CASSLKPSDQPQHF.

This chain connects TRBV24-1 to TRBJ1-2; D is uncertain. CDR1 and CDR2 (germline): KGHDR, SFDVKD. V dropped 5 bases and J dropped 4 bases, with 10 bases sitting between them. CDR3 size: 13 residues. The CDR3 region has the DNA TGTGCCACCAGTGGGGCCGAGGGCTATGGCTACACCTTC. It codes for CATSGAEGYGYTF.

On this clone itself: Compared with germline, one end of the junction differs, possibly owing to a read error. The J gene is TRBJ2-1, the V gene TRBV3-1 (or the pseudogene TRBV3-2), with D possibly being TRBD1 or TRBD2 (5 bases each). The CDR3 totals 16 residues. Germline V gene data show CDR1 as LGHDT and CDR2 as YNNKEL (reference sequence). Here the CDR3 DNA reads TGTGCCACCAGCCTCCATCAGGGAGTATCCTACAATGAGCAGTTCTTC. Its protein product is CATSLHQGVSYNEQFF.

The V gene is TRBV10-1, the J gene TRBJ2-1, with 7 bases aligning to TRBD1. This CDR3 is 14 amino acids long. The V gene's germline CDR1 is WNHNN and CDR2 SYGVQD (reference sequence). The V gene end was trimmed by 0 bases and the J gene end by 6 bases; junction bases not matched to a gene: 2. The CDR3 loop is CASSESDRANEQFF. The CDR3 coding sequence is TGCGCCAGCAGTGAGTCCGACAGGGCCAATGAGCAGTTCTTC.

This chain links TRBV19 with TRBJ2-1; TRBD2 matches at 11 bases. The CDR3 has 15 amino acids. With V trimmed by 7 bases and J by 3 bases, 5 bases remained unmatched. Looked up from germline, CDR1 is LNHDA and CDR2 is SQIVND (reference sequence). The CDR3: CASNPGTSGYNEQFF. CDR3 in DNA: TGTGCCAGTAACCCCGGGACTAGCGGCTACAATGAGCAGTTCTTC. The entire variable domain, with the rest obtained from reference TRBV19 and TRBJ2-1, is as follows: DGGITQSPKYLFRKEGQNVTLSCEQNLNHDAMYWYRQDPGQGLRLIYYSQIVNDFQKGDIAEGYSVSREKKESFPLTVTSAQKNPTAFYLCASNPGTSGYNEQFFGPGTRLTVL.

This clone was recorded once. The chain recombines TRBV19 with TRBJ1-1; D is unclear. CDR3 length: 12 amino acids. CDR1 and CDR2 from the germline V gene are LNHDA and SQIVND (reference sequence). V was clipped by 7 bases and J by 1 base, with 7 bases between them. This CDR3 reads CASKGENTEAFF. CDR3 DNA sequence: TGTGCCAGTAAGGGTGAGAACACTGAAGCTTTCTTT.

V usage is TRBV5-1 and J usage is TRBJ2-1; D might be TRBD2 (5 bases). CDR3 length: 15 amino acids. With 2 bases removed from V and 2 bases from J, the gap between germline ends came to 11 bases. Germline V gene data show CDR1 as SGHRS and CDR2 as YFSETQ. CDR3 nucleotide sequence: TGCGCCAGCAGCTTTCGGGAACCCGCCTACAATGAGCAGTTCTTC. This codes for CASSFREPAYNEQFF.

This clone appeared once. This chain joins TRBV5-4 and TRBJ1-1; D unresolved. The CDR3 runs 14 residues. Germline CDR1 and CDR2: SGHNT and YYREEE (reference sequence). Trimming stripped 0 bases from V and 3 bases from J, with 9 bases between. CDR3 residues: CASSLEPKDTEAFF. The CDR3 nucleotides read TGTGCCAGCAGCTTGGAGCCAAAGGACACTGAAGCTTTCTTT.

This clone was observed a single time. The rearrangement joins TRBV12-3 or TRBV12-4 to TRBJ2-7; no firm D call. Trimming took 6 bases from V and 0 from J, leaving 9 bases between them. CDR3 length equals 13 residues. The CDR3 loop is CASRGTLSYEQYF. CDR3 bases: TGTGCCAGCAGGGGAACCCTCTCCTACGAGCAGTACTTC.

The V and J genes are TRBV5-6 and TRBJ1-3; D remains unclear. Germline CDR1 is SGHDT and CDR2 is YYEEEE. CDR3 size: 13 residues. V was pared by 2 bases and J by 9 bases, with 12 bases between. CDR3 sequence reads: CASSFYSRGTIYF. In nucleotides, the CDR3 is TGTGCCAGCAGCTTTTACTCCAGAGGCACCATATATTTT. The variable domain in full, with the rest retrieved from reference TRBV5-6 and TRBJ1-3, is DAGVTQSPTHLIKTRGQQVTLRCSPKSGHDTVSWYQQALGQGPQFIFQYYEEEERQRGNFPDRFSGHQFPNYSSELNVNALLLGDSALYLCASSFYSRGTIYFGEGSWLTVV.

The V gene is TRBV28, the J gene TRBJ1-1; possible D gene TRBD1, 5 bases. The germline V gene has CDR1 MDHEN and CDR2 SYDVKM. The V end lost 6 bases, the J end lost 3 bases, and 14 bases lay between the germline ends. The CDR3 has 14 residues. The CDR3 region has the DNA TGTGCCAGCAGAATCCATCAGGGACACACTGAAGCTTTCTTT. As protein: CASRIHQGHTEAFF.

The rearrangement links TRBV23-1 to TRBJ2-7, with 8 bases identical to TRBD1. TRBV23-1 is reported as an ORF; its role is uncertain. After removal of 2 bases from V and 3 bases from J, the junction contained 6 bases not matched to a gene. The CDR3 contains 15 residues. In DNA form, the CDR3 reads TGCGCCAGCAGTCAAGAGGACAGGGAGTTCTACGAGCAGTACTTC. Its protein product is CASSQEDREFYEQYF.

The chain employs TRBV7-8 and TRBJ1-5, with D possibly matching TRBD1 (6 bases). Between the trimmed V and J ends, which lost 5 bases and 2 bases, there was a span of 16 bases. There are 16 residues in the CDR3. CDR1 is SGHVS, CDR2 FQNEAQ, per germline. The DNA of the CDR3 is TGTGCCAGCAGCGGACAGCTGATTGGGGGCAATCAGCCCCAGCATTTT. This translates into CASSGQLIGGNQPQHF.